This T cell receptor (beta chain) is drawn from a study of vaccination effects on CD4 cells after COVID-19 (dated by TCRdb to the early 2020s). For the wider study: Each participant got two doses of an mRNA SARS-CoV-2 vaccine, either BNT162b2 or mRNA-1273. In both COVID-19 convalescent patients and infection-naive vaccine recipients, the study compared SARS-CoV-2 spike-specific CD4+ TCR repertoires from before mRNA vaccination with those from after it. In the study, cultures from other donors were sequenced using the Oncomine TCR Beta short-read assay on an Illumina iSeq 100. The full study included ten to eleven COVID-19 convalescent patients and a few SARS-CoV-2-naive healthy vaccine recipients. Overall study outcomes, separate from this receptor: In healthy vaccine recipients, vaccine-induced clones were almost all SARS-CoV-2 mono-reactive, with only 1 of 255 being cross-reactive with common cold coronaviruses. At late post-vaccination timepoints, both infection-induced and vaccine-induced clones showed marked clonal contraction, consistent with waning T cell responses. The study was limited by a small number of convalescent patients, and early post-infection timepoints were lacking.

Library method: the immunoSEQ multiplex PCR assay. DNA from the CD4+ T cells that had been cultured and isolated underwent TCR beta CDR3 sequencing. The authors' pipeline ran thus. Non-productive TCR sequences were removed and reads were trimmed to the CDR3 region, keeping CDR3s of at least 7 amino acids. The MANAFEST web app was used to pick out antigen-specific clonotypes by comparing their expansion in peptide wells with that in reference cultures. For clones to be considered positive, expansion at FDR<0.05 versus reference and all other wells, an odds ratio above 5, and a frequency above 0.1% in two replicate wells were required. Clonotypes significantly expanded in SARS-CoV-2 spike wells and in at least one common cold coronavirus spike condition were defined as cross-reactive. CDR3 similarity was assessed by Levenshtein distance using the stringdist R package, and unrooted trees were constructed with ape in R 3.6.1. TCRdb re-hosts the immuneACCESS table, in-frame sequences only. Its copies lack some clones; in the studies checked, an unresolved V gene accounts for under half of them, and the cause for the rest is not known. The V and J calls and clone size were taken over from that table, and D and trimming were inferred from the DNA. Within this sample are approximately 54,000 clones, with 75% to 90% of them counted one time only. 2.4% of the sample belongs to the ten largest clones.

The ViraFEST assay stimulated PBMC with viral peptide pools and then used TCR sequencing to identify antigen-specific CD4+ T cell clonotypes by expansion. After 10 days of culture, CD4+ T cells were isolated with the EasySep CD4+ T cell isolation kit. Healthy vaccine recipients had no prior SARS-CoV-2 infection, confirmed by negative nucleocapsid antibodies before and after vaccination. Each well held two million PBMC cultured in IMDM containing roughly 4.9% human AB serum, about 10 IU/ml IL-2 and gentamicin, along with 8 to 10 ug/ml peptides. On days 3 and 7, half of the culture medium was replaced with fresh IL-2-containing medium. Each peptide stimulation condition was cultured in triplicate wells unless otherwise noted. Using Ficoll-Paque Plus gradient centrifugation, PBMC were separated from whole blood and then either used fresh or cryopreserved at -140C. The overlapping peptide pools covered the spike proteins of SARS-CoV-2 and of the common cold coronaviruses HCoV-NL63, HCoV-OC43 and HCoV-229E. The QIAamp micro DNA kit was used to extract genomic DNA from the cultured CD4+ T cells.

CDR1 MDHEN and CDR2 SYDVKM were looked up in the germline V gene. Taken from cysteine to phenylalanine, the CDR3 has 15 residues. The kept DNA is CDR3 alone, 45 bases in frame from the first base. At the junction V is shortened by 4 bases and J by 4 bases; bases outside the gene matches: 5. A remark on this clone: Its target antigen remains unknown. No per-base quality is available; no much larger clone lies one base away.

This material consisted of CD4+ T cells from PBMCs cultured with HCoV-229E spike peptides, taken before COVID-19 vaccination. The cell subset or site tag for this specimen amounts to: HCoV-229E spike overlapping peptide pool stimulation. The sequence is built from TRBV28 and TRBJ1-1; the central 11 bases match TRBD1. The clonotype comes from a human donor who received a COVID-19 vaccine. The DNA sequence is TGTGCCAGCAGTTCCCCCGGGACAGGGGGCACTGAAGCTTTCTTT. It is translated as CASSSPGTGGTEAFF.